This entry describes one TCR beta chain. The antigen is not known. This CDR3 spans 16 amino acids. Germline V gives CDR1 LGHNA, CDR2 YSLEER. Deletions cut 2 bases from V and 2 bases from J, with 13 bases between. A quantitative 5'-RACE method, one with molecular barcodes, was used to make TCR beta libraries. TCRdb fed the 5' RACE reads into MiXCR, producing one record per CDR3 protein. The sample contains some 200,000 distinct CDR3 sequences, about 7.3% of which appear only once. The data were taken from a study of CD8 T cells in ankylosing spondylitis. The study, taken as a whole, reports: Characteristic of ankylosing spondylitis blood, it appeared, was a TCR beta motif comprising several highly homologous variants. Significantly higher representation of disease-linked clones was reported for matched ankylosing spondylitis synovial fluid. In peripheral blood, disease-linked CD8+ clones occurred at relatively low frequencies. Existing reports had already noted some motif variants in reactive arthritis synovial fluid and blood.

The chain couples TRBV4-3 to TRBJ1-3; D may be TRBD1 (5 bases). The sequenced material came from blood, either unsorted or a sorted T cell fraction (not recorded which). The clonotype comes from a male donor with ankylosing spondylitis. CDR3 coding DNA: TGCGCCAGCAGCCAATTCGAGTGGGGCACTGGAAACACCATATATTTT. Protein product: CASSQFEWGTGNTIYF.